The rows below give T cell receptor beta chains drawn from one sample of a study of T cell responses to AZD1222 COVID-19 vaccine. Some clones are missing from TCRdb's copy, which holds only in-frame ones; the method was immunoSEQ multiplex PCR. The table has 150,000 or so clones, 80% to 95% seen once. The sequencing here drew on peripheral blood, taken 28 days after the second AZD1222 dose. The receptor set was obtained from an adult who received the AZD1222 COVID-19 vaccine. Both conserved end residues are part of each CDR3. Fields, in order: J gene, D gene, clone size, V gene, CDR3 DNA, CDR3 protein. D genes are given only for firm matches. Size is omitted from some rows. Given values are once, few, many or a class for expanded clones.

j_call: TRBJ2-7; d_call: TRBD1; clone_size: -; v_call: TRBV6-6; cdr3_nt: TGTGCCAGCAGTTACCCGGACAGGGGGTGGTACGAGCAGTACTTC; cdr3_aa: CASSYPDRGWYEQYF
j_call: TRBJ1-4; d_call: TRBD1; clone_size: -; v_call: TRBV6-7; cdr3_nt: TGTGCCAGCAGTCCCACCGACAGGGTTAATGAAAAACTGTTTTTT; cdr3_aa: CASSPTDRVNEKLFF
j_call: TRBJ2-1; d_call: -; clone_size: -; v_call: TRBV4-2; cdr3_nt: TGTGCCAGCAGCCAAGAGGCGAGCTCCTACAATGAGCAGTTCTTC; cdr3_aa: CASSQEASSYNEQFF
j_call: TRBJ1-5; d_call: -; clone_size: -; v_call: TRBV27; cdr3_nt: TGTGCCAGCAGTTTCCAGGGTCCTCAGCCCCAGCATTTT; cdr3_aa: CASSFQGPQPQHF
j_call: TRBJ1-1; d_call: TRBD1; clone_size: -; v_call: TRBV27; cdr3_nt: TGTGCCAGCAGTACCCGACAGGGCCCCCAAGCTTTCTTT; cdr3_aa: CASSTRQGPQAFF
j_call: TRBJ2-7; d_call: -; clone_size: -; v_call: TRBV28; cdr3_nt: TGTGCCAGCAGTTTAACGGGGACTGGGACCTACGAGCAGTACTTC; cdr3_aa: CASSLTGTGTYEQYF
j_call: TRBJ1-2; d_call: -; clone_size: -; v_call: TRBV29-1; cdr3_nt: TGCAGCGTTGAGTTTGCCGTGGGGGAGGTTAATGGCTACACCTTC; cdr3_aa: CSVEFAVGEVNGYTF
j_call: TRBJ2-1; d_call: TRBD2; clone_size: -; v_call: TRBV20-1; cdr3_nt: TGCAGTGCTAGTGGGACTAGCGGGTACAATGAGCAGTTCTTC; cdr3_aa: CSASGTSGYNEQFF
j_call: TRBJ1-4; d_call: -; clone_size: -; v_call: TRBV28; cdr3_nt: TGTGCCACCTCCCTCGGGGGGCTACCTAATGAAAAACTGTTTTTT; cdr3_aa: CATSLGGLPNEKLFF
j_call: TRBJ1-2; d_call: -; clone_size: -; v_call: TRBV7-9; cdr3_nt: TGTGCCAGCAGCTTAGGCTGGGGTGGTGGCTACACCTTC; cdr3_aa: CASSLGWGGGYTF
j_call: TRBJ1-1; d_call: -; clone_size: -; v_call: TRBV12-5; cdr3_nt: TGTGCTAGTGGTTTCGGGGACACTGAAGCTTTCTTT; cdr3_aa: CASGFGDTEAFF
j_call: TRBJ2-1; d_call: -; clone_size: once; v_call: TRBV5-1; cdr3_nt: TGCGCCAGCAGCTTGGACGGAGGGATCTACAATGAGCAGTTCTTC; cdr3_aa: CASSLDGGIYNEQFF
j_call: TRBJ1-2; d_call: -; clone_size: once; v_call: TRBV28; cdr3_nt: TGTGCCAGCAGCCCGGGGGGAGGCTATGGCTACACCTTC; cdr3_aa: CASSPGGGYGYTF
j_call: TRBJ2-1; d_call: TRBD2; clone_size: -; v_call: TRBV19; cdr3_nt: TGTGCCAGTAGAAGGGAGGGCGGGAGCCACTACAATGAGCAGTTCTTC; cdr3_aa: CASRREGGSHYNEQFF
j_call: TRBJ1-4; d_call: -; clone_size: -; v_call: TRBV7-6; cdr3_nt: TGTGCCAGCAGCTTAATCAGAAATGAAAAACTGTTTTTT; cdr3_aa: CASSLIRNEKLFF
j_call: TRBJ2-3; d_call: TRBD1; clone_size: -; v_call: TRBV11-3; cdr3_nt: TGTGCCAGCAGCGCCCGGGACAGGGGTACAGATACGCAGTATTTT; cdr3_aa: CASSARDRGTDTQYF
j_call: TRBJ1-2; d_call: -; clone_size: -; v_call: TRBV28; cdr3_nt: TGTGCCAGCAGTTTGGGGAACGGTTACTATGGCTACACCTTC; cdr3_aa: CASSLGNGYYGYTF
j_call: TRBJ1-3; d_call: TRBD1; clone_size: -; v_call: TRBV5-6; cdr3_nt: TGTGCCAGCAGCTTTGGAGTACGACAGGGGGGAAACACCATATATTTT; cdr3_aa: CASSFGVRQGGNTIYF
j_call: TRBJ2-1; d_call: -; clone_size: -; v_call: TRBV7-2; cdr3_nt: TGTGCCAGCAGCCCCTCCGGTGAGCAGTTCTTC; cdr3_aa: CASSPSGEQFF
j_call: TRBJ2-7; d_call: TRBD1; clone_size: -; v_call: TRBV9; cdr3_nt: TGTGCCAGCAGCGTAACAGGGGATTCCTACGAGCAGTACTTC; cdr3_aa: CASSVTGDSYEQYF
j_call: TRBJ2-3; d_call: -; clone_size: -; v_call: TRBV7-9; cdr3_nt: TGTGCCAGCAGCCAGGACGCGTCGGGCACAGATACGCAGTATTTT; cdr3_aa: CASSQDASGTDTQYF
j_call: TRBJ2-1; d_call: TRBD2; clone_size: once; v_call: TRBV19; cdr3_nt: TGTGCCAGTAGTATTAACATCCCGGGACTAGCGGGAAGGAATGAGCAGTTCTTC; cdr3_aa: CASSINIPGLAGRNEQFF
j_call: TRBJ1-1; d_call: -; clone_size: few; v_call: TRBV6-6; cdr3_nt: TGTGCCAGCGTGGGGTATCAAACAGGCGGTACTGAAGCTTTCTTT; cdr3_aa: CASVGYQTGGTEAFF
j_call: TRBJ1-5; d_call: -; clone_size: few; v_call: TRBV12-3/TRBV12-4; cdr3_nt: TGTGCCAGCAGTTTAAGGGATCAGCCCCAGCATTTT; cdr3_aa: CASSLRDQPQHF
j_call: TRBJ2-3; d_call: TRBD2; clone_size: -; v_call: TRBV3-1/TRBV3-2; cdr3_nt: TGTGCCAGCAGCCTCAATCCAGCGGGAGGAGCAGATACGCAGTATTTT; cdr3_aa: CASSLNPAGGADTQYF
j_call: TRBJ1-2; d_call: TRBD1; clone_size: -; v_call: TRBV12-3/TRBV12-4; cdr3_nt: TGTGCCAGCAGTTACAGGGGCAATTATGGCTACACCTTC; cdr3_aa: CASSYRGNYGYTF
j_call: TRBJ1-2; d_call: TRBD1; clone_size: -; v_call: TRBV7-2; cdr3_nt: TGTGCCAGCAGCTTCCAGACAGGGCTAGGTAACTATGGCTACACCTTC; cdr3_aa: CASSFQTGLGNYGYTF